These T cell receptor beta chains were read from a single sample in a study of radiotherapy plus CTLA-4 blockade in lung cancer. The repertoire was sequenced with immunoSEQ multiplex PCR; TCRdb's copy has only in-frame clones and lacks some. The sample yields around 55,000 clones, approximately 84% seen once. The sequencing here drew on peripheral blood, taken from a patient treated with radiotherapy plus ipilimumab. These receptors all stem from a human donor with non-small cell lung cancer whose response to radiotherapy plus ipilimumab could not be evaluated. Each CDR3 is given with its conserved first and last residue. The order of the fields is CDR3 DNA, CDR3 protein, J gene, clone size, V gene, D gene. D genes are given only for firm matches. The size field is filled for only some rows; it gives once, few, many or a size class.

CDR3nt: TGTGCCAGCAGCATGCCGGGACAGGGGTTTTCTGAAGCTTTCTTT
CDR3aa: CASSMPGQGFSEAFF
j_gene: TRBJ1-1
abundance: .
v_gene: TRBV7-2
d_gene: TRBD1

CDR3nt: TGTGCCAGCCGTTATGGGACAGGGAAGGATCAGCCCCAGCATTTT
CDR3aa: CASRYGTGKDQPQHF
j_gene: TRBJ1-5
abundance: .
v_gene: TRBV27
d_gene: TRBD1

CDR3nt: TGTGCCACTCCGGGACACGCCTTGTCTTACGAGCAGTACTTC
CDR3aa: CATPGHALSYEQYF
j_gene: TRBJ2-7
abundance: .
v_gene: TRBV6-1
d_gene: .

CDR3nt: TGTGCCAGCAGCCCCGGACAGGGCAGTGACACTGAAGCTTTCTTT
CDR3aa: CASSPGQGSDTEAFF
j_gene: TRBJ1-1
abundance: .
v_gene: TRBV5-5
d_gene: TRBD1

CDR3nt: TGTGCCAGCAGTTTACGGGGGGGCTACACTGAAGCTTTCTTT
CDR3aa: CASSLRGGYTEAFF
j_gene: TRBJ1-1
abundance: .
v_gene: TRBV27
d_gene: .

CDR3nt: TGTGCCAGCAGCGGGGGGGGACAGGGCCGTTCTATATCCTACGAGCAGTACTTC
CDR3aa: CASSGGGQGRSISYEQYF
j_gene: TRBJ2-7
abundance: once
v_gene: TRBV28
d_gene: .

CDR3nt: TGTGCCAGCAGTTTCGGCACAGATACGCAGTATTTT
CDR3aa: CASSFGTDTQYF
j_gene: TRBJ2-3
abundance: .
v_gene: TRBV9
d_gene: .

CDR3nt: TGTGCCAGCAGTGGACAGGTATTCAATCAGCCCCAGCATTTT
CDR3aa: CASSGQVFNQPQHF
j_gene: TRBJ1-5
abundance: .
v_gene: TRBV2
d_gene: .

CDR3nt: TGTGCCAGTAGTCGGAGAAATCAGCCCCAGCATTTT
CDR3aa: CASSRRNQPQHF
j_gene: TRBJ1-5
abundance: once
v_gene: TRBV19
d_gene: .

CDR3nt: TGTGCCAGCAGCTTCTCTGGGACTAACCTCCGGAAATACGAGCAGTACTTC
CDR3aa: CASSFSGTNLRKYEQYF
j_gene: TRBJ2-7
abundance: .
v_gene: TRBV13
d_gene: TRBD2

CDR3nt: TGTGCCAGCAGTCCAGAGGGCTATGGCTACACCTTC
CDR3aa: CASSPEGYGYTF
j_gene: TRBJ1-2
abundance: .
v_gene: TRBV6-1
d_gene: .

CDR3nt: TGCGCCAGCAGCGAACAGGGGGATGGCTACACCTTC
CDR3aa: CASSEQGDGYTF
j_gene: TRBJ1-2
abundance: .
v_gene: TRBV5-1
d_gene: TRBD1

CDR3nt: TGTGCCAGCAGCTTGGGGCGGGGGAGCCGTCATCAGTACTTC
CDR3aa: CASSLGRGSRHQYF
j_gene: TRBJ2-7
abundance: .
v_gene: TRBV9
d_gene: TRBD2

CDR3nt: TGTGCCAGCAGCTTAGGCACGGGGTATGGCTACACCTTC
CDR3aa: CASSLGTGYGYTF
j_gene: TRBJ1-2
abundance: .
v_gene: TRBV7-2
d_gene: .

CDR3nt: TGTGCCAGCAGATGGCGCGGCCCCATGGGCTACACCTTC
CDR3aa: CASRWRGPMGYTF
j_gene: TRBJ1-2
abundance: .
v_gene: TRBV2
d_gene: .

CDR3nt: TGTGCCAGCAGCTTAGGACAGGGGGATTCACCCCTCCACTTT
CDR3aa: CASSLGQGDSPLHF
j_gene: TRBJ1-6
abundance: .
v_gene: TRBV7-9
d_gene: TRBD1

CDR3nt: TGTGCCAGCAGCCCTCGGGGGGGCAGCTATAATTCACCCCTCCACTTT
CDR3aa: CASSPRGGSYNSPLHF
j_gene: TRBJ1-6
abundance: .
v_gene: TRBV7-8
d_gene: .

CDR3nt: TGCAGCGTTACCCGGGAGATAGCAACCGAGCAGTACTTC
CDR3aa: CSVTREIATEQYF
j_gene: TRBJ2-7
abundance: .
v_gene: TRBV29-1
d_gene: .

CDR3nt: TGTGCCAGCAGCCCGACGGGGGGGCGGATGAACACTGAAGCTTTCTTT
CDR3aa: CASSPTGGRMNTEAFF
j_gene: TRBJ1-1
abundance: .
v_gene: TRBV5-4
d_gene: .

CDR3nt: TGTGCCAGCAGTTTAATTGGGGCTCGGAGGAGGGATCAGCCCCAGCATTTT
CDR3aa: CASSLIGARRRDQPQHF
j_gene: TRBJ1-5
abundance: .
v_gene: TRBV28
d_gene: .

CDR3nt: TGTGCCAGCAGCTTAGGAGGGTTTGGCAATCAGCCCCAGCATTTT
CDR3aa: CASSLGGFGNQPQHF
j_gene: TRBJ1-5
abundance: .
v_gene: TRBV7-2
d_gene: .

CDR3nt: TGCAGCGTTGAAGTGGCGGGAGTGTACAATGAGCAGTTCTTC
CDR3aa: CSVEVAGVYNEQFF
j_gene: TRBJ2-1
abundance: once
v_gene: TRBV29-1
d_gene: TRBD2

CDR3nt: TGTGCCAGCAGCTTCTCTCCGGGACAGAGACCCACCGGGGAGCTGTTTTTT
CDR3aa: CASSFSPGQRPTGELFF
j_gene: TRBJ2-2
abundance: few
v_gene: TRBV7-2
d_gene: TRBD1

CDR3nt: TGTGCCAGCAGCTTAGATCGGCAGCGGGGGCCATCAGCGGGGACCCAGTACTTC
CDR3aa: CASSLDRQRGPSAGTQYF
j_gene: TRBJ2-5
abundance: .
v_gene: TRBV11-2
d_gene: TRBD2

CDR3nt: TGTGCCAGCAGTACAGGGGGAGCTAACTATGGCTACACCTTC
CDR3aa: CASSTGGANYGYTF
j_gene: TRBJ1-2
abundance: .
v_gene: TRBV6-5
d_gene: TRBD1